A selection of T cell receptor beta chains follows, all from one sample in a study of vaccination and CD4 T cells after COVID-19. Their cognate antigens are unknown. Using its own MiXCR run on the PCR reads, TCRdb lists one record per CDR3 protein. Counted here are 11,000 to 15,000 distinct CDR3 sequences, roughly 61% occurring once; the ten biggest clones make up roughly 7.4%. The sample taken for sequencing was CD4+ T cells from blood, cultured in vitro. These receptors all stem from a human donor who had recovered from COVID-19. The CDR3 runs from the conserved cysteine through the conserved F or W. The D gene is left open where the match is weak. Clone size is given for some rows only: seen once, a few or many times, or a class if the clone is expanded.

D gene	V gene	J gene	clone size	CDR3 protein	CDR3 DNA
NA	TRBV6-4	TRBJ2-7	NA	CARLICRMGEQYF	TGTGCCAGACTTATATGCAGGATGGGGGAGCAGTACTTC
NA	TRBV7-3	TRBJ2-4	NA	CASSLNPKDIQYF	TGTGCCAGCAGCTTAAATCCCAAGGACATTCAGTACTTC
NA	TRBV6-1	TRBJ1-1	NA	CASRPPRGRLEAFF	TGTGCCAGCAGGCCACCAAGGGGCCGACTCGAAGCTTTCTTT
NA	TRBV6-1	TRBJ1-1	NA	CASSVRYMNTEAFF	TGTGCCAGCAGTGTAAGGTACATGAACACTGAAGCTTTCTTT
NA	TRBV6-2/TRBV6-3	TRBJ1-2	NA	CASGVSLGVTYGYTF	TGTGCCAGCGGAGTAAGTCTCGGAGTCACCTATGGCTACACCTTC
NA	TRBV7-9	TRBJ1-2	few	CASIPSQDWGYTF	TGTGCCAGCATCCCCTCACAGGATTGGGGCTACACCTTC
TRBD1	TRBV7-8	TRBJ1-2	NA	CASSFRDSYGYTF	TGTGCCAGCAGCTTCAGGGACAGCTATGGCTACACCTTC
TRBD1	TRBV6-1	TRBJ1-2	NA	CASSLRQGSDGYTF	TGTGCCAGCAGCCTAAGACAGGGGTCTGATGGCTACACCTTC
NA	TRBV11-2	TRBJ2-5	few	CASTPGAGSQETQYF	TGTGCCAGCACCCCAGGGGCGGGCAGCCAAGAGACCCAGTACTTC
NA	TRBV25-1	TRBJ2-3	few	CASSEKTAAFSSTDTQYF	TGTGCCAGCAGTGAAAAGACAGCCGCGTTCTCTAGCACAGATACGCAGTATTTT
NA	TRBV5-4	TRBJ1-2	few	CASSKLGALEGYTF	TGTGCCAGCAGCAAGCTAGGGGCGCTGGAGGGCTACACCTTC
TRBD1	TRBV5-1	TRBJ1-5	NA	CASSLTGDSNQPQHF	TGCGCCAGCAGCTTGACAGGGGATAGCAATCAGCCCCAGCATTTT
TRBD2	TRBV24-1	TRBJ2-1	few	CATSVTSGKNEQFF	TGTGCCACCAGTGTTACTAGCGGGAAGAATGAGCAGTTCTTC
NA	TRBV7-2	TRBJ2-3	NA	CASRAGMVDTQYF	TGTGCCAGCAGGGCGGGAATGGTCGATACGCAGTATTTT
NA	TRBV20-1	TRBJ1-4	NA	CSARDQPGEKLFF	TGCAGTGCTAGAGATCAGCCGGGTGAAAAACTGTTTTTT
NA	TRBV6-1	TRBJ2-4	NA	CASLPRTQLAKNIQYF	TGTGCCAGCCTCCCTAGAACGCAGTTAGCCAAAAACATTCAGTACTTC
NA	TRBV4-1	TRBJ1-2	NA	CASSQDKWGIGGYGYTF	TGCGCCAGCAGCCAAGACAAATGGGGGATTGGCGGCTATGGCTACACCTTC
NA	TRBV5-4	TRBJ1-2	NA	CASRYDSNYGYTF	TGTGCCAGCAGATACGACAGTAACTATGGCTACACCTTC
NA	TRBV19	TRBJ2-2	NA	CASNPQGTGELFF	TGTGCCAGTAACCCACAGGGAACCGGGGAGCTGTTTTTT
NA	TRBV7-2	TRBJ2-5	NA	CASSLKGLGTQYF	TGTGCCAGCAGCTTAAAGGGTCTGGGTACCCAGTACTTC
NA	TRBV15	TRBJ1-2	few	CATSRDTVGGYTF	TGTGCCACCAGCAGAGATACTGTTGGGGGCTACACCTTC
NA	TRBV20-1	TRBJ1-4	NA	CSARDPFQGTNEKLFF	TGCAGTGCTAGAGACCCATTCCAAGGGACTAATGAAAAACTGTTTTTT
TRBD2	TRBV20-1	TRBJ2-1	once	CSAFQLTSGYNEQFF	TGCAGTGCTTTCCAACTAACTAGCGGCTACAATGAGCAGTTCTTC
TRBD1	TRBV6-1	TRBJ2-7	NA	CASSPQGAIYEQYF	TGTGCCAGCAGTCCTCAGGGGGCGATCTACGAGCAGTACTTC
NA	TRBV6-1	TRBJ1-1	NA	CASREGVTEAFF	TGTGCCAGCAGGGAAGGAGTGACTGAAGCTTTCTTT
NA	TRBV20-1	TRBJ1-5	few	CSARVRISGQPQHF	TGCAGTGCTAGAGTTCGGATATCGGGTCAGCCCCAGCATTTT
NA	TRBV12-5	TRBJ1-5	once	CASGLFGLGDNQPQHF	TGTGCTAGTGGTTTGTTCGGGCTGGGGGACAATCAGCCCCAGCATTTT
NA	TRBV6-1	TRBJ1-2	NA	CASSGVLKNYGYTF	TGTGCCAGCAGTGGGGTTCTAAAAAACTATGGCTACACCTTC
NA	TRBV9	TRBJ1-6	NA	CASSVALETGASRPLHF	TGTGCCAGCAGCGTAGCTCTGGAGACAGGCGCATCGAGACCCCTCCACTTT
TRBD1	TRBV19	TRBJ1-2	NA	CASTLQGAYGYTF	TGTGCCAGTACCTTACAGGGGGCCTATGGCTACACCTTC
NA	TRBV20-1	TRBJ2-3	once	CSARHFGTGFTDTQYF	TGCAGTGCTAGGCACTTCGGAACTGGGTTTACAGATACGCAGTATTTT
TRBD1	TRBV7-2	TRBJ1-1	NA	CASSSGQPNTEAFF	TGTGCCAGCAGCTCGGGACAGCCGAACACTGAAGCTTTCTTT
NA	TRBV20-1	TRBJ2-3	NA	CSARPSLQADTQYF	TGCAGTGCTAGGCCTAGTTTGCAGGCAGATACGCAGTATTTT
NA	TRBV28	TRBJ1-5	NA	CASSLTQPQHF	TGTGCCAGCAGTTTAACTCAGCCCCAGCATTTT
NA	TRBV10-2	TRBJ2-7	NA	CASSESGLSYEQYF	TGCGCCAGCAGTGAGTCAGGGCTGAGCTACGAGCAGTACTTC
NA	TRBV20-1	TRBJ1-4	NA	CSVGVGGKLFF	TGCAGTGTTGGTGTAGGGGGAAAACTGTTTTTT
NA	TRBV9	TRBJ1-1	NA	CASSVDPQGSTEAFF	TGTGCCAGCAGCGTAGACCCCCAGGGTAGCACTGAAGCTTTCTTT
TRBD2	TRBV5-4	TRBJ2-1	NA	CASSLKGLLNNEQFF	TGTGCCAGCAGCTTGAAGGGACTACTTAACAATGAGCAGTTCTTC
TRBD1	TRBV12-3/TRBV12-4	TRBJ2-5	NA	CASSFRDREETQYF	TGTGCCAGCAGTTTTAGGGACAGGGAAGAGACCCAGTACTTC
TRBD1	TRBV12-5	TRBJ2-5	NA	CASGPPTGEETQYF	TGTGCTAGTGGACCTCCGACAGGGGAAGAGACCCAGTACTTC
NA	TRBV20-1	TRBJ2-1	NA	CSARGNEFQQFF	TGCAGTGCTAGAGGGAACGAATTTCAGCAGTTCTTC
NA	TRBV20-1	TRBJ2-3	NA	CSASTNGASTDTQYF	TGCAGTGCTTCGACTAACGGGGCTAGCACAGATACGCAGTATTTT
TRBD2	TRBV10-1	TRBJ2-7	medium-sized	CASSPGTGGYEQYF	TGCGCCAGCAGCCCGGGAACGGGGGGGTACGAGCAGTACTTC
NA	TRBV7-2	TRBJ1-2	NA	CASSLGTVYGYTF	TGTGCCAGCAGCTTAGGGACAGTCTATGGCTACACCTTC
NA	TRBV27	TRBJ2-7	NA	CASSPPDRIHEQYF	TGTGCCAGCAGTCCCCCAGACAGGATCCACGAGCAGTACTTC
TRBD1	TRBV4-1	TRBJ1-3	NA	CASSQDKQGVSGNTIYF	TGCGCCAGCAGCCAAGACAAACAGGGGGTCTCTGGAAACACCATATATTTT
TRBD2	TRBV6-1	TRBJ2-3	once	CASRPSGSGNTQYF	TGTGCCAGCAGGCCTAGCGGGAGTGGAAATACGCAGTATTTT
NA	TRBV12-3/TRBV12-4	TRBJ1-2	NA	CASSRQDYGYTF	TGTGCCAGCAGTAGACAGGACTATGGCTACACCTTC
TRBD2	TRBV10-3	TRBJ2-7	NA	CAIRGTSGIEQYF	TGTGCCATCAGGGGGACTAGCGGGATCGAGCAGTACTTC
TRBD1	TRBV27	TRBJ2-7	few	CASTRQGALYEQYF	TGTGCCAGCACCCGACAGGGGGCTCTCTACGAGCAGTACTTC
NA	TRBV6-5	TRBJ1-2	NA	CASSLGGRSLYGYTF	TGTGCCAGCAGTTTAGGGGGAAGGAGCCTTTATGGCTACACCTTC
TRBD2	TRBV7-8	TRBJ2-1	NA	CASSAIRLLAGDGNEQFF	TGTGCCAGCAGCGCGATTCGCCTCCTAGCGGGAGATGGGAATGAGCAGTTCTTC